The 32 T cell receptor beta chains reported below all come from one sample, sequenced in a study of beta chain features in type 1 diabetes. The study's findings and limits: For Type 1 diabetes patients, all four CD4+ subsets carried TCRB CDR3s that were moderately but significantly shorter.

These TCRs' antigens remain unknown. Investigators reverse transcribed all isolated RNA, so they sequenced expressed TCRB transcripts. TCRdb's copy holds only in-frame clones and misses some; the assay was immunoSEQ multiplex PCR. The sample consists of some 660,000 clones, 11% to 15% of them appearing once. The source material was naive CD4+ T cells from blood. The receptors originated from a man between 18 and 29 years old with type 1 diabetes.

The chain employs TRBV28 and TRBJ2-2; D may be TRBD1 (6 bases). CDR3 length equals 15 residues. Trimming left V 3 bases short and J 4 bases short, with 12 bases between. CDR1 MDHEN and CDR2 SYDVKM come from the germline V gene. This chain's CDR3 is CASSLTGRGTGELFF. CDR3 nucleotide sequence: TGTGCCAGCAGTTTGACAGGCAGGGGCACCGGGGAGCTGTTTTTT.

A few counts support this clone. The chain employs TRBV29-1 and TRBJ2-3; D is unresolved. The CDR3 covers 12 residues. Germline V gene lookup returns CDR1 SQVTM and CDR2 ANQGSEA. V was pared by 2 bases and J by 6 bases, with 9 bases between. CDR3 bases: TGCAGCGTTGAATTCTACGGTGATACGCAGTATTTT. Amino acids: CSVEFYGDTQYF.

CDR3 bases: TGTGCCAGCGGACAGGGGGCCTTCTCGCGGAACACTGAAGCTTTCTTT. Its translation: CASGQGAFSRNTEAFF. The chain uses TRBV7-9 and TRBJ1-1; TRBD1 agrees at 11 bases. Trimming took 8 bases from V and 1 from J; bases not matched to a gene: 9. This CDR3 is built from 16 residues. Germline assignment: CDR1 SEHNR and CDR2 FQNEAQ (reference sequence).

This clone has more than one count but fewer than ten. This chain connects TRBV30 to TRBJ1-2; D not resolved. The CDR3 length is 13 residues. Trimming shortened V by 2 bases and J by 1 base, and 8 bases separated the two germline ends. Germline CDR1 and CDR2: GTSNPN and SVGIG (reference sequence). The CDR3 sequence: CAWSLGSNYGYTF. The CDR3 DNA reads as TGTGCCTGGAGTTTGGGAAGTAACTATGGCTACACCTTC.

This clone has a handful of counts. V is TRBV5-4 and J is TRBJ1-3; the D is unclear. CDR3 size: 15 residues. Trimming removed 10 bases from V and 0 bases from J, with 17 bases in between. CDR1 is SGHNT and CDR2 is YYREEE in the germline V gene (reference sequence). The CDR3 nucleotides read TGTGCCTATGAAGCCGGGCCCAGCTCTGGAAACACCATATATTTT. Its protein is CAYEAGPSSGNTIYF.

The J gene is TRBJ2-7, the V gene TRBV4-1; 11 positions agree with TRBD2. This CDR3 is built from 17 residues. Germline trimming cut 4 bases from V and 0 bases from J; bases unmatched to any gene: 8. The V gene's germline CDR1 is MGHRA and CDR2 YSYEKL. The CDR3 sequence is CASSRGGLADNSYEQYF. For the CDR3, the DNA is TGCGCCAGCAGCCGGGGGGGACTAGCGGACAACTCCTACGAGCAGTACTTC.

V and J are TRBV18 and TRBJ1-5; D not resolved. CDR3 length: 15 residues. The V and J ends lost 3 bases and 3 bases respectively, with 12 bases between them. Germline CDR1 KGHSH, CDR2 LQKENI. The chain's CDR3 is CASSPSGPSNQPQHF. The CDR3 DNA reads TGTGCCAGCTCACCCTCCGGACCTTCCAATCAGCCCCAGCATTTT.

This sequence joins TRBV11-2 and TRBJ2-5; unclear D gene. This CDR3 is 14 amino acids long. The V gene lost 5 bases and the J gene lost 1 base, with 11 bases spanning the gap. The germline V gene encodes CDR1 SGHAT and CDR2 FQNNGV. The DNA of the CDR3 is TGTGCCAGCAGCGCTACCGGCATCCAAGAGACCCAGTACTTC. Its translation: CASSATGIQETQYF. The whole variable domain, filled in from reference TRBV11-2 and TRBJ2-5, reads EAGVAQSPRYKIIEKRQSVAFWCNPISGHATLYWYQQILGQGPKLLIQFQNNGVVDDSQLPKDRFSAERLKGVDSTLKIQPAKLEDSAVYLCASSATGIQETQYFGPGTRLLVL.

The rearrangement joins TRBV5-1 to TRBJ2-7, with D possibly being TRBD1 (6 bases). This CDR3 contains 11 residues. V lost 8 bases to trimming and J lost 3 bases, with 9 bases between them. The germline V gene encodes CDR1 SGHRS and CDR2 YFSETQ. The CDR3 region has the DNA TGCGCCAGTAAAGGGGGCTACGAGCAGTACTTC. Translating it yields CASKGGYEQYF.

This clone was detected only a few times. The chain links TRBV6-5 to TRBJ1-3; tentatively, D is TRBD1 (5 bases). This CDR3 region has 15 residues. Germline V gene sequence: CDR1 MNHEY, CDR2 SVGAGI. With 0 bases removed from V and 0 bases from J, the gap between germline ends came to 6 bases. DNA of the CDR3: TGTGCCAGCAGTTACTCAGGGGCCTCTGGAAACACCATATATTTT. It encodes CASSYSGASGNTIYF.

This clone was seen more than once but under ten times. The chain joins TRBV29-1 to TRBJ2-1, with 9 nucleotides matching TRBD2. The junction had 9 bases not matched to a gene; V was cut back by 1 base and J by 8 bases. This CDR3 region has 15 residues. Germline assignment: CDR1 SQVTM and CDR2 ANQGSEA. The CDR3 loop is CSVEGGGAGGDEQFF. CDR3 bases: TGCAGCGTTGAAGGCGGGGGGGCCGGAGGTGATGAGCAGTTCTTC.

This clone was seen more than once but under ten times. This rearrangement joins TRBV27 to TRBJ2-7; TRBD2 might be the D (5 bases). From germline, CDR1 is MNHEY and CDR2 SMNVEV (reference sequence). The V gene lost 0 bases and the J gene lost 2 bases, with 14 bases spanning the gap. CDR3 length equals 16 residues. CDR3 region: CASSLSVGSGTYEQYF. The CDR3 DNA is TGTGCCAGCAGTTTATCCGTCGGGTCGGGGACCTACGAGCAGTACTTC.

The sample holds a few counts of this clone. The rearrangement joins TRBV19 to TRBJ2-3, with D unclear. Germline CDR1 and CDR2: LNHDA and SQIVND (reference sequence). The CDR3 is 14 amino acids. With 4 bases removed from V and 2 bases from J, the gap between germline ends came to 10 bases. The CDR3 spells CASSRGPDTDTQYF. In DNA form, the CDR3 reads TGTGCCAGTAGTAGGGGTCCGGACACAGATACGCAGTATTTT. The full variable domain, with the rest looked up from reference TRBV19 and TRBJ2-3, is DGGITQSPKYLFRKEGQNVTLSCEQNLNHDAMYWYRQDPGQGLRLIYYSQIVNDFQKGDIAEGYSVSREKKESFPLTVTSAQKNPTAFYLCASSRGPDTDTQYFGPGTRLTVL.

The gene calls are TRBV29-1 and TRBJ2-6; D is undetermined. The CDR3 has 16 residues. Germline CDR1 reads SQVTM; CDR2 reads ANQGSEA. Trimming stripped 4 bases from V and 0 bases from J, with 13 bases between. The CDR3 nucleotides read TGCAGCGTTGGCCACGCTTCTAACTCTGGGGCCAACGTCCTGACTTTC. Translating it yields CSVGHASNSGANVLTF. Looking up the rest from reference TRBV29-1 and TRBJ2-6 gives the full variable domain: SAVISQKPSRDICQRGTSLTIQCQVDSQVTMMFWYRQQPGQSLTLIATANQGSEATYESGFVIDKFPISRPNLTFSTLTVSNMSPEDSSIYLCSVGHASNSGANVLTFGAGSRLTVL.

This chain uses TRBV5-4 with TRBJ2-2; 12 bases fit TRBD2. CDR1 is SGHNT, CDR2 YYREEE, per germline (reference sequence). With V trimmed by 4 bases and J by 6 bases, 4 bases remained unmatched. The CDR3 has 15 residues. CDR3 sequence reads: CASSPRLAGAGELFF. CDR3 nucleotide sequence: TGTGCCAGCAGCCCTCGACTAGCGGGAGCCGGGGAGCTGTTTTTT.

CDR3 coding DNA: TGTGCCAGCTCATCGGGACGGAACCTAATTACAGATACGCAGTATTTT. Translated: CASSSGRNLITDTQYF. The V and J genes are TRBV18 and TRBJ2-3, with D perhaps being TRBD1 or TRBD2 (5 bases each). Trimming removed 5 bases at V and 3 bases at J, with 18 bases between. The CDR3 consists of 16 residues. Germline V gives CDR1 KGHSH, CDR2 LQKENI.

The chain links TRBV5-6 to TRBJ2-7, with no clear D. Germline-derived CDR1 and CDR2 are SGHDT and YYEEEE. The germline V and J ends were trimmed by 0 bases and 3 bases, with 10 bases remaining between them. This CDR3 spans 14 amino acids. The CDR3 sequence: CASSLGLGLYEQYF. As DNA, the CDR3 is TGTGCCAGCAGCTTGGGTCTAGGCCTCTACGAGCAGTACTTC. Supplemented by reference TRBV5-6 and TRBJ2-7, the full variable domain reads DAGVTQSPTHLIKTRGQQVTLRCSPKSGHDTVSWYQQALGQGPQFIFQYYEEEERQRGNFPDRFSGHQFPNYSSELNVNALLLGDSALYLCASSLGLGLYEQYFGPGTRLTVT.

In this sample, this clone turned up a few times. The chain recombines TRBV5-4 with TRBJ1-1; D is unclear. This CDR3 has 14 residues. Trimming shortened V by 4 bases and J by 1 base, and 11 bases separated the two germline ends. CDR1 and CDR2 (germline): SGHNT, YYREEE (reference sequence). Written as DNA, the CDR3 is TGTGCCAGCAGCCCTCTAACAGAGAACACTGAAGCTTTCTTT. It encodes CASSPLTENTEAFF.

The chain combines TRBV4-2 with TRBJ1-4, with D possibly being TRBD1 (6 bases). The CDR3 totals 15 residues. Germline V CDR1 and CDR2: LGHNA, YNFKEQ. V dropped 0 bases and J dropped 9 bases, with 14 bases sitting between them. This CDR3 reads CASSQDLGTRQKLFF. CDR3 sequence (DNA): TGTGCCAGCAGCCAAGATCTTGGGACAAGGCAAAAACTGTTTTTT.

This clone was detected a few times. The chain employs TRBV25-1 and TRBJ1-5, with D unclear. The CDR3 runs 14 residues. Trimming pared 4 bases from V and 0 bases from J, leaving 7 bases between. Germline V gene sequence: CDR1 MGHDK, CDR2 SYGVNS. CDR3 region: CASSGPYSNQPQHF. Here the CDR3 DNA reads TGTGCCAGCAGTGGACCGTATAGCAATCAGCCCCAGCATTTT.

This clone came up a few times. The chain recombines TRBV15 with TRBJ1-1; no firm D call. Between the trimmed V and J ends, which lost 5 bases and 5 bases, there was a span of 6 bases. The CDR3 covers 11 residues. The V gene's germline CDR1 is LNHNV and CDR2 YYDKDF (reference sequence). CDR3 coding DNA: TGTGCCACCAGCTCCAGAACTGAAGCTTTCTTT. It translates to CATSSRTEAFF.

This sequence joins TRBV6-5 and TRBJ1-1; 9 bases map to TRBD1. This CDR3 spans 13 amino acids. Unmatched junction bases numbered 7, after V lost 9 bases and J lost 5 bases. The germline V gene has CDR1 MNHEY and CDR2 SVGAGI. Here the CDR3 DNA reads TGTGCCAGTAAAGGGACAGGGAAAACTGAAGCTTTCTTT. This gives the protein CASKGTGKTEAFF.

The chain joins TRBV13 to TRBJ2-7, with a tentative D call TRBD2 (5 bases). The V end was cut by 6 bases, the J end by 0 bases, with 12 bases between. Germline V gives CDR1 PRHDT, CDR2 FYEKMQ (reference sequence). The CDR3 totals 14 residues. The CDR3 DNA sequence: TGTGCCAGCAGGGTTCTGGGGAGCTCCTACGAGCAGTACTTC. Its translation is CASRVLGSSYEQYF.

This clone occurred a few times. The rearrangement links TRBV25-1 to TRBJ2-1; no reliable D call. The germline V gene has CDR1 MGHDK and CDR2 SYGVNS. This CDR3 is built from 15 residues. V lost 1 base and J lost 5, with 12 bases in between. The CDR3 region has the DNA TGTGCCAGCAGTGAATGCGGTGGCCACCACAATGAGCAGTTCTTC. Its protein product is CASSECGGHHNEQFF.

This clone came up a few times. This chain links TRBV18 with TRBJ2-1, with TRBD2 identical over 8 bases. V shed 6 bases, J shed 5 bases, and the junction held 15 bases outside the gene matches. This CDR3 is built from 17 residues. Germline assignment: CDR1 KGHSH and CDR2 LQKENI. CDR3 sequence reads: CASSLGSGSLLNNEQFF. CDR3 DNA: TGTGCCAGCTCTCTCGGGAGCGGGAGCCTTTTAAACAATGAGCAGTTCTTC.

This clone has a handful of counts. The chain carries TRBV18 and TRBJ1-2; D gene unclear. The CDR3 is 15 amino acids. CDR1 is KGHSH and CDR2 is LQKENI in the germline V gene. V was shortened by 0 bases and J by 8 bases, with 16 bases between the two germline ends. The CDR3 nucleotides are TGTGCCAGCTCACCACCCGGTCGAAGCGTCGGAGGCTACACCTTC. Protein sequence: CASSPPGRSVGGYTF.

The CDR3 here is CAIRHGDTEAFF. The CDR3, as DNA: TGTGCCATCAGGCACGGTGATACTGAAGCTTTCTTT. The chain joins TRBV10-3 to TRBJ1-1; the D is unclear. CDR3 length: 12 amino acids. Trimming left V 6 bases short and J 5 bases short, with 10 bases between. Germline V gene sequence: CDR1 ENHRY, CDR2 SYGVKD.

This rearrangement joins TRBV7-2 to TRBJ2-1; TRBD2 matches 7 bases. The J segment lost 8 bases and the V segment lost 3 bases, leaving 7 bases of the junction unmatched. The CDR3 has 14 amino acids. CDR1 is SGHTA, CDR2 FQGNSA, per germline. CDR3 sequence reads: CASSFSKGGDEQFF. For the CDR3, the DNA is TGTGCCAGCAGCTTTAGTAAGGGAGGGGATGAGCAGTTCTTC.

This clone appeared a few times. V and J are TRBV4-2 and TRBJ2-5; 7 bases match TRBD1. J lost 5 bases, V lost 1 base, and 4 bases had no gene match. This CDR3 is 14 amino acids long. CDR1 and CDR2 from the germline V gene are LGHNA and YNFKEQ. Here the CDR3 reads CASSQGEGGETQYF. The CDR3 DNA reads as TGTGCCAGCAGCCAAGGCGAAGGGGGCGAGACCCAGTACTTC.

The CDR3 bases are TGCGCCAGCAGCTTGGAGCCTAGCGGCAACAATGAGCAGTTCTTC. Protein sequence: CASSLEPSGNNEQFF. The rearrangement uses TRBV5-1 and TRBJ2-1; 7 bases fit TRBD2. J lost 5 bases, V lost 0 bases, and 5 bases had no gene match. The CDR3 is 15 residues long. Germline assignment: CDR1 SGHRS and CDR2 YFSETQ.

The V gene is TRBV9, the J gene TRBJ2-3, with D uncertain. V lost 0 bases and J lost 3, with 11 bases in between. Germline CDR1 SGDLS, CDR2 YYNGEE. The CDR3 loop spans 15 amino acids. CDR3 sequence: CASSVGGSYTDTQYF. In DNA form, the CDR3 reads TGTGCCAGCAGCGTAGGCGGCAGCTATACAGATACGCAGTATTTT.

This clone turned up a few times. The V call is TRBV29-1, the J call TRBJ2-7, with 9 bases matching TRBD1. The CDR3 sequence is 17 residues long. The germline V gene has CDR1 SQVTM and CDR2 ANQGSEA. The junction had 22 bases not matched to a gene; V was cut back by 6 bases and J by 7 bases. CDR3 loop: CSVVLRPRQGGRGEQYF. The DNA for the CDR3 is TGCAGCGTCGTCCTCCGACCGCGACAGGGGGGTAGAGGTGAGCAGTACTTC.